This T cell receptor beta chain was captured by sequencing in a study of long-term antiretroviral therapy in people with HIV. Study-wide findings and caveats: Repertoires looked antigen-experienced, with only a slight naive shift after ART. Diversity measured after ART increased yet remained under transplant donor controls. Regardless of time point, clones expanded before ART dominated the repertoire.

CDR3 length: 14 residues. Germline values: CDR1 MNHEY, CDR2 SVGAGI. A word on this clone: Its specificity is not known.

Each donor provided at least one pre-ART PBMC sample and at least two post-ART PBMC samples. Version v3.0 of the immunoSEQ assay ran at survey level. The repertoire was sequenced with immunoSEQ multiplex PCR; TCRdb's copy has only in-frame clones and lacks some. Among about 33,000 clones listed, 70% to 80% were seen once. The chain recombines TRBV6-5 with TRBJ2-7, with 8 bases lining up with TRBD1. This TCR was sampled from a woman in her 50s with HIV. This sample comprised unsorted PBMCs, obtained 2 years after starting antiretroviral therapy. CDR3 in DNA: TGTGCCAGCAGTGACTCGGACAGGGTCCACGAGCAGTACGTC. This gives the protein CASSDSDRVHEQYV.